Each of the 21 T cell receptor beta chains below was sequenced from the same sample in a study of blood T cell repertoires in COVID-19. Profiling relied on immunoSEQ multiplex PCR, and the TCRdb table lists in-frame clones only, not all of them. The sample has some 260,000 clones; about nine tenths are singletons. The sequenced sample was PBMCs or T cells enriched from blood (not recorded which). The receptors derive from a man aged 35-49 years who had recovered from COVID-19.

V usage is TRBV10-3 and J usage is TRBJ2-7; no reliable D call. Trimming shortened V by 4 bases and J by 0 bases, and 10 bases separated the two germline ends. Germline values: CDR1 ENHRY, CDR2 SYGVKD. The CDR3 runs 14 residues. The CDR3 sequence: CAISGAKSSYEQYF. As DNA, the CDR3 is TGTGCCATCAGTGGGGCAAAAAGCTCCTACGAGCAGTACTTC.

This chain connects TRBV4-1 to TRBJ2-3; 7 nucleotides line up with TRBD2. Germline trimming cut 8 bases from V and 7 bases from J; bases unmatched to any gene: 18. The CDR3 sequence is 16 residues long. Germline V lookup: CDR1 MGHRA, CDR2 YSYEKL. In DNA, the CDR3 is TGCGCCAGCGCCTTTACCCGAAGCGGGACCCCCCATACGCAGTATTTT. Residues: CASAFTRSGTPHTQYF.

This chain connects TRBV11-3 to TRBJ2-7, with 9 nucleotides matching TRBD2. J lost 6 bases, V lost 4 bases, and 13 bases had no gene match. The CDR3 sequence is 16 residues long. Germline V gene lookup returns CDR1 SGHNT and CDR2 YENEEA. Written as DNA, the CDR3 is TGTGCCAGCAGCTCCCCCGCGGGGGGGACCCCCCCCGAGCAGTACTTC. Translated: CASSSPAGGTPPEQYF.

This clone was recorded once. The rearrangement uses TRBV7-9 and TRBJ1-1; TRBD1 agrees at 8 bases. Trimming at V came to 5 bases and at J to 1 base, leaving 15 bases not matched to a gene. Germline loops: CDR1 SEHNR, CDR2 FQNEAQ (reference sequence). This CDR3 comprises 18 residues. The CDR3 spells CASSPIWDRRYRNTEAFF. CDR3 nucleotide sequence: TGTGCCAGCAGCCCAATCTGGGACAGGAGATATAGGAACACTGAAGCTTTCTTT. The variable domain in full, with the rest retrieved from reference TRBV7-9 and TRBJ1-1, is DTGVSQNPRHKITKRGQNVTFRCDPISEHNRLYWYRQTLGQGPEFLTYFQNEAQLEKSRLLSDRFSAERPKGSFSTLEIQRTEQGDSAMYLCASSPIWDRRYRNTEAFFGQGTRLTVV.

The chain employs TRBV5-1 and TRBJ1-1; D call uncertain. V lost 4 bases and J 3 bases, leaving 19 bases between the germline ends. Germline V gene lookup returns CDR1 SGHRS and CDR2 YFSETQ. There are 16 residues in the CDR3. The CDR3 DNA sequence: TGCGCCAGCAGCGTTTCCATATTCCCTATTCACACTGAAGCTTTCTTT. As protein: CASSVSIFPIHTEAFF.

The rearrangement joins TRBV5-6 to TRBJ1-2; D is ambiguous. Germline-derived CDR1 and CDR2 are SGHDT and YYEEEE. With 0 bases removed from V and 0 bases from J, the gap between germline ends came to 6 bases. The CDR3 spans 14 residues. CDR3 sequence reads: CASSLVRANYGYTF. In DNA form, the CDR3 reads TGTGCCAGCAGCTTGGTACGGGCTAACTATGGCTACACCTTC.

The chain has TRBV5-4 and TRBJ2-1; 14 bases are shared with TRBD2. The length of the CDR3 is 15 residues. The trim removed 4 bases at V and 10 bases at J, leaving 7 bases unmatched. Germline CDR1 is SGHNT and CDR2 is YYREEE (reference sequence). This CDR3 reads CASSQGLAGVQEQFF. Here the CDR3 DNA reads TGTGCCAGCAGCCAGGGACTAGCGGGAGTACAGGAGCAGTTCTTC. The complete variable domain, with remaining parts taken from reference TRBV5-4 and TRBJ2-1, reads ETGVTQSPTHLIKTRGQQVTLRCSSQSGHNTVSWYQQALGQGPQFIFQYYREEENGRGNFPPRFSGLQFPNYSSELNVNALELDDSALYLCASSQGLAGVQEQFFGPGTRLTVL.

V gene TRBV3-1 (or the pseudogene TRBV3-2) combines with J gene TRBJ2-1; TRBD2 aligns across 12 bases. With 2 bases clipped from V and 8 bases from J, the junction kept 4 bases outside the gene matches. Germline CDR1 reads LGHDT; CDR2 reads YNNKEL (reference sequence). The CDR3 runs 15 residues. The CDR3 sequence is CASSQLAGGPYEQFF. CDR3 nucleotide sequence: TGTGCCAGCAGCCAACTAGCGGGAGGGCCCTATGAGCAGTTCTTC.

The chain joins TRBV6-2 or TRBV6-3 to TRBJ2-1; D is possibly TRBD2 (5 bases). Germline lookup yields CDR1 MNHEY and CDR2 SVGEGT. The V and J ends lost 5 bases and 5 bases respectively, with 13 bases between them. The CDR3 length is 14 residues. Written as DNA, the CDR3 is TGTGCCAGCAGTGGACTTCCGACTGACAATGAGCAGTTCTTC. It is translated as CASSGLPTDNEQFF.

The V call is TRBV7-3, the J call TRBJ2-1; no clear D. Looked up from germline, CDR1 is SGHTA and CDR2 is FQGTGA. Trimming removed 5 bases from V and 5 bases from J, with 10 bases in between. This CDR3 has 13 amino acids. DNA of the CDR3: TGTGCCAGCAGCCTCTCGGTGGACAATGAGCAGTTCTTC. It yields the protein CASSLSVDNEQFF.

The gene calls are TRBV19 and TRBJ2-7; D perhaps matches TRBD1 (5 bases). Germline lookup yields CDR1 LNHDA and CDR2 SQIVND (reference sequence). The V end lost 3 bases, the J end lost 4 bases, and 13 bases lay between the germline ends. There are 14 residues in the CDR3. In DNA, the CDR3 is TGTGCCAGTAGTATGTCAGGGCCTGGATACGAGCAGTACTTC. Encoded protein: CASSMSGPGYEQYF.

This chain connects TRBV28 to TRBJ1-6; D uncertain. V shed 4 bases and J shed 0 bases, with 19 bases lying between them. CDR3 size: 19 residues. CDR1 and CDR2 (germline): MDHEN, SYDVKM. Written as DNA, the CDR3 is TGTGCCAGCAGTTCCCGCTCCGGGATATTGAGCTCCTATAATTCACCCCTCCACTTT. This codes for CASSSRSGILSSYNSPLHF.

This clone has only one observation. The chain uses TRBV7-2 and TRBJ2-1; 9 nucleotides agree with TRBD1. Trimming cost V 0 bases and J 6 bases; bases outside gene matches: 6. Germline CDR1 is SGHTA and CDR2 is FQGNSA. The CDR3 sequence is 16 residues long. Here the CDR3 DNA reads TGTGCCAGCAGCTTAGCAGTCGGACAGGGGATCAATGAGCAGTTCTTC. This encodes CASSLAVGQGINEQFF.

This clone appeared once. Additional DNA sequences in this sample encode the identical CDR3. The chain has TRBV7-2 and TRBJ1-3, with no clear D. Trimming took 1 base from V and 1 from J, leaving 11 bases between them. In germline, CDR1 is SGHTA, CDR2 FQGNSA. This CDR3 spans 16 amino acids. CDR3 DNA sequence: TGTGCCAGCAGCTTAGTAGGAGGGAATTCTGGAAACACCATATATTTT. The encoded protein is CASSLVGGNSGNTIYF.

V and J are TRBV9 and TRBJ1-2; D unresolved. Germline CDR1 is SGDLS and CDR2 is YYNGEE. CDR3 length: 13 amino acids. V shed 0 bases and J shed 4 bases, with 7 bases lying between them. DNA of the CDR3: TGTGCCAGCAGCGTAGCCAACGGCTATGGCTACACCTTC. Protein product: CASSVANGYGYTF.

The CDR3 region is CASSQIYNEQFF. The CDR3 region has the DNA TGTGCCAGCAGCCAAATATACAATGAGCAGTTCTTC. V and J are TRBV16 and TRBJ2-1; D is undetermined. In germline, CDR1 is KGHSY, CDR2 FQNENV. Between the trimmed V and J ends, which lost 2 bases and 4 bases, there was a span of 3 bases. This CDR3 has 12 amino acids.

The genes are TRBV4-1 and TRBJ1-4; D gene unclear. Germline CDR1 and CDR2: MGHRA and YSYEKL. Trimming removed 5 bases at V and 6 bases at J, with 16 bases between. This CDR3 is 15 amino acids long. The CDR3 DNA follows: TGCGCCAGCAGCTCACGGCTTGACTTGGATGAAAAACTGTTTTTT. Protein: CASSSRLDLDEKLFF.

This rearrangement joins TRBV5-8 to TRBJ2-2, with TRBD1 matching over 9 bases. This CDR3 contains 17 residues. CDR1 and CDR2 from the germline V gene are SGHTS and YDEGEE. V lost 3 bases and J lost 1; bases outside the gene matches: 7. CDR3 nucleotides: TGTGCCAGCAGCTCCAACAGGGGGCTTAGGAACACCGGGGAGCTGTTTTTT. As protein: CASSSNRGLRNTGELFF.

This clone was seen once. The chain couples TRBV18 to TRBJ2-1; D not resolved. CDR1 and CDR2 from the germline V gene are KGHSH and LQKENI. Trimming removed 2 bases from V and 5 bases from J, with 10 bases in between. CDR3 length: 14 amino acids. Written as DNA, the CDR3 is TGTGCCAGCTCACCAGTTAACACCGACAATGAGCAGTTCTTC. As protein: CASSPVNTDNEQFF.

With respect to this clone: The same CDR3 also results from other DNA sequences found in this sample. J is TRBJ1-2 and V is TRBV29-1; 11 positions match TRBD1. With 7 bases clipped from V and 3 bases from J, the junction kept 4 bases outside the gene matches. Germline V gene data show CDR1 as SQVTM and CDR2 as ANQGSEA. The CDR3 covers 13 residues. The CDR3 sequence is CSGRTGGDYGYTF. CDR3 sequence (DNA): TGCAGCGGTAGGACAGGGGGCGACTATGGCTACACCTTC.

This clone has a handful of counts. J is TRBJ2-7 and V is TRBV5-5, with TRBD2 as a possible D gene (7 bases). There are 12 residues in the CDR3. V lost 6 bases, J lost 6 bases, and 13 bases lay in between. Germline V gene lookup returns CDR1 SGHKS and CDR2 YYEKEE (reference sequence). The CDR3 DNA is TGTGCCAGCAAAGGGGGGGTCGGCGAGCAGTACTTC. Translating gives CASKGGVGEQYF. The complete variable domain, with remaining parts taken from reference TRBV5-5 and TRBJ2-7, reads DAGVTQSPTHLIKTRGQQVTLRCSPISGHKSVSWYQQVLGQGPQFIFQYYEKEERGRGNFPDRFSARQFPNYSSELNVNALLLGDSALYLCASKGGVGEQYFGPGTRLTVT.